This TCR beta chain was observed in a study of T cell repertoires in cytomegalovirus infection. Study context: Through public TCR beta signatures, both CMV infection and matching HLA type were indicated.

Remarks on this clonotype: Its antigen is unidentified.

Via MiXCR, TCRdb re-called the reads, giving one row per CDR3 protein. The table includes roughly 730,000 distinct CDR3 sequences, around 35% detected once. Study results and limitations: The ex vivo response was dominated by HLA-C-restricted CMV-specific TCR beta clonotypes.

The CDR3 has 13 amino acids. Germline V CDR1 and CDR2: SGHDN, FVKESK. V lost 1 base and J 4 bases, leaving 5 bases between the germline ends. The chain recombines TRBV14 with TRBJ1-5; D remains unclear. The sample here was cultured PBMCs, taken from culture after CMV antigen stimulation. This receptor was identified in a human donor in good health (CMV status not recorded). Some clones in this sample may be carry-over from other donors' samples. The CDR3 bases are TGTGCCAGCAGCCAAGGGCTTAATCAGCCCCAGCATTTT. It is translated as CASSQGLNQPQHF.